This passage covers 18 T cell receptor beta chains from one sample sequenced in a study of blood T cell repertoires in COVID-19. Assay: immunoSEQ multiplex PCR; the TCRdb copy retains only in-frame clones and omits some. Of over 400,000 clones in the sample, approximately 91% were seen once. Material for sequencing was PBMCs or T cells enriched from blood (not recorded which). These receptors were taken from a woman in her sixties or seventies who had recovered from COVID-19.

J is TRBJ1-1 and V is TRBV5-1; 11 bases align to TRBD1. CDR1 and CDR2 from the germline V gene are SGHRS and YFSETQ. The junction had 2 bases not matched to a gene; V was cut back by 0 bases and J by 4 bases. This CDR3 has 15 residues. DNA for the CDR3: TGCGCCAGCAGCTTGGAGGGGACAGGGGGCACTGAAGCTTTCTTT. Its protein is CASSLEGTGGTEAFF.

This clone was seen once. The V and J genes are TRBV15 and TRBJ1-5, with D possibly TRBD1 on 5 matching bases. The CDR3 is 17 residues long. Germline CDR1 LNHNV, CDR2 YYDKDF (reference sequence). Trimming cost V 2 bases and J 1 base, with 15 bases left between them. The CDR3 region has the DNA TGTGCCACCAGCAGACCGCGGGGGGGTGGGAGCAATCAGCCCCAGCATTTT. It encodes CATSRPRGGGSNQPQHF.

The chain recombines TRBV2 with TRBJ2-1; D may be TRBD2 (6 bases). CDR1 is SNHLY, CDR2 FYNNEI, per germline. V was clipped by 4 bases and J by 0 bases, with 10 bases between them. The CDR3 runs 15 residues. Here the CDR3 reads CASSGGGASYNEQFF. The CDR3 DNA reads as TGTGCCAGCAGTGGAGGCGGGGCCTCCTACAATGAGCAGTTCTTC.

This rearrangement joins TRBV30 to TRBJ1-1, with a possible D match to TRBD1 (5 bases). CDR3 length: 15 residues. The germline V gene has CDR1 GTSNPN and CDR2 SVGIG (reference sequence). The V end was cut by 8 bases, the J end by 1 base, with 20 bases between. The CDR3 reads CATRPRHQGNTEAFF. In DNA form, the CDR3 reads TGTGCCACCAGGCCCAGGCACCAGGGGAACACTGAAGCTTTCTTT.

The chain uses TRBV10-3 and TRBJ2-3; D not resolved. V lost 3 bases and J lost 2, with 9 bases in between. Per the germline V gene, CDR1 is ENHRY and CDR2 is SYGVKD. The CDR3 contains 14 residues. CDR3 loop: CAISEPQITDTQYF. The CDR3 nucleotides read TGTGCCATCAGTGAACCTCAGATCACAGATACGCAGTATTTT.

The chain carries TRBV6-4 and TRBJ1-1, with D possibly matching TRBD1 (6 bases). CDR1 and CDR2 from the germline V gene are MRHNA and SNTAGT. The CDR3 contains 15 residues. Trimming took 0 bases from V and 6 from J, leaving 14 bases between them. CDR3 coding DNA: TGTGCCAGCAGTGACTCGAGGCAGGGGATATCTGAAGCTTTCTTT. Translation gives CASSDSRQGISEAFF.

The J gene is TRBJ2-2, the V gene TRBV24-1, with D hard to call. Trimming took 0 bases from V and 2 from J, leaving 18 bases between them. Germline CDR1 KGHDR, CDR2 SFDVKD. CDR3 length: 19 residues. As DNA, the CDR3 is TGTGCCACCAGTGATTTGCCCGGAGTCACCCCTCACAACACCGGGGAGCTGTTTTTT. This sequence encodes CATSDLPGVTPHNTGELFF.

This chain uses TRBV11-2 with TRBJ1-3; the D gene is possibly TRBD1 (5 bases). V was cut by 4 bases and J by 0 bases, with 10 bases left in between. This CDR3 region has 15 residues. Germline values: CDR1 SGHAT, CDR2 FQNNGV. CDR3 nucleotides: TGTGCCAGCAGCTCTATGGACACCTCTGGAAACACCATATATTTT. Its protein is CASSSMDTSGNTIYF.

The chain carries TRBV5-1 and TRBJ1-1; D is unresolved. Per germline, CDR1 SGHRS and CDR2 YFSETQ. The CDR3 extends over 13 amino acids. V shed 1 base and J shed 2 bases, with 6 bases lying between them. CDR3 DNA sequence: TGCGCCAGCAGCTTGAACCTAAACACTGAAGCTTTCTTT. Its translation is CASSLNLNTEAFF.

The V call is TRBV2, the J call TRBJ1-3; D might be TRBD1 (6 bases). Germline V lookup: CDR1 SNHLY, CDR2 FYNNEI. The CDR3 has 13 amino acids. Trimming shortened V by 7 bases and J by 2 bases, and 9 bases separated the two germline ends. CDR3 residues: CASKTGPGNTIYF. As DNA, the CDR3 is TGTGCCAGCAAAACAGGGCCTGGAAACACCATATATTTT.

The chain employs TRBV6-2 or TRBV6-3 and TRBJ1-5; 11 bases agree with TRBD1. The CDR3 spans 15 residues. Germline loops: CDR1 MNHEY, CDR2 SVGEGT. V was clipped by 6 bases and J by 6 bases; unmatched bases: 7. The CDR3 DNA reads as TGTGCCAGCAGCCTTGGACAGGGGGCTAGTCAGCCCCAGCATTTT. This sequence encodes CASSLGQGASQPQHF.

This chain connects TRBV9 to TRBJ2-3; 7 nucleotides agree with TRBD2. Trimming at V came to 0 bases and at J to 6 bases, leaving 13 bases not matched to a gene. The CDR3 spans 17 residues. Germline V gene lookup returns CDR1 SGDLS and CDR2 YYNGEE. CDR3 protein: CASSVASGGGLGDTQYF. CDR3 sequence (DNA): TGTGCCAGCAGCGTAGCGAGTGGCGGGGGATTGGGGGATACGCAGTATTTT.

The V call is TRBV7-7, the J call TRBJ2-3, with 14 bases aligning to TRBD2. The length of the CDR3 is 16 residues. The V segment lost 4 bases and the J segment 4 bases; nucleotides outside the gene matches: 4. Germline V gene lookup returns CDR1 SSHAT and CDR2 FNYEAQ (reference sequence). CDR3 bases: TGTGCCAGCAGCTCAGCGACTAGCGGGGGGGCAGATACGCAGTATTTT. It specifies CASSSATSGGADTQYF.

This chain uses TRBV5-8 with TRBJ2-7; a possible D gene is TRBD1 (6 bases). Germline V gives CDR1 SGHTS, CDR2 YDEGEE. This CDR3 has 16 amino acids. Trimming removed 0 bases from V and 0 bases from J, with 13 bases in between. The CDR3 reads CASSLGQGTSSYEQYV. Here the CDR3 DNA reads TGTGCCAGCAGCTTGGGGCAGGGGACAAGCTCCTACGAGCAGTACGTC.

This chain connects TRBV7-2 to TRBJ2-5; 8 nucleotides line up with TRBD2. This CDR3 comprises 14 residues. The trim removed 3 bases at V and 1 base at J, leaving 1 base unmatched. The germline V gene has CDR1 SGHTA and CDR2 FQGNSA. The CDR3 region is CASSFRGGQETQYF. The CDR3 region has the DNA TGTGCCAGCAGCTTCCGGGGGGGCCAAGAGACCCAGTACTTC.

This chain connects TRBV6-5 to TRBJ2-3, with a possible D match to TRBD2 (6 bases). The CDR3 has 13 amino acids. The germline CDR1 and CDR2 sequences are MNHEY and SVGAGI. Trimming took 8 bases from V and 2 from J, leaving 11 bases between them. This chain's CDR3 is CASGGRNTDTQYF. CDR3 DNA sequence: TGTGCCAGCGGAGGGAGAAACACAGATACGCAGTATTTT.

The J gene is TRBJ1-2, the V gene TRBV6-6; 7 bases match TRBD1. Unmatched junction bases numbered 10, after V lost 5 bases and J lost 7 bases. CDR1 is MNHNY, CDR2 SVGAGI, per germline (reference sequence). The CDR3 loop spans 14 amino acids. In DNA form, the CDR3 reads TGTGCCAGCAGTACCCAACAGGGGTGGTCTGGCTACACCTTC. Its translation: CASSTQQGWSGYTF.

The gene calls are TRBV3-1 (or the pseudogene TRBV3-2) and TRBJ2-7, with TRBD1 matching over 8 bases. This CDR3 is 15 amino acids long. The ends lost 6 bases at V and 6 bases at J; junction bases unmatched: 13. The germline CDR1 and CDR2 sequences are LGHDT and YNNKEL (reference sequence). The CDR3 DNA sequence: TGTGCCAGCAGTCACTCCGGGACAGGCATTGGCGAGCAGTACGTC. Protein sequence: CASSHSGTGIGEQYV.